The 17 T cell receptor beta chains listed next were all sequenced from one sample in a study of blood T cell repertoires in COVID-19. TCRdb's table, derived via immunoSEQ multiplex PCR, lists solely in-frame clones and lacks some. This sample has around 40,000 clones, with 79% found just once. Specimen: peripheral blood. These receptors all stem from a man between 65 and 85 years old with acute or convalescent COVID-19.

This chain links TRBV4-2 with TRBJ1-5; D gene ambiguous. CDR1 is LGHNA, CDR2 YNFKEQ, per germline. V gave up 5 bases and J gave up 3 bases, with 14 bases separating them. The CDR3 has 15 residues. The CDR3 spells CASSGGSADNQPQHF. CDR3 coding DNA: TGTGCCAGCAGCGGCGGGTCGGCCGACAATCAGCCCCAGCATTTT.

This chain links TRBV18 with TRBJ2-3; 8 positions agree with TRBD2. This CDR3 is 17 amino acids long. J gave up 2 bases and V 0 bases, and 7 bases lay outside the gene matches. Germline V gene data show CDR1 as KGHSH and CDR2 as LQKENI. The CDR3 region is CASSPPERGGLTDTQYF. The CDR3 DNA reads TGTGCCAGCTCACCACCGGAACGCGGGGGGCTCACAGATACGCAGTATTTT.

This chain uses TRBV28 with TRBJ2-7; 9 bases fit TRBD2. Looked up from germline, CDR1 is MDHEN and CDR2 is SYDVKM. J lost 7 bases, V lost 5 bases, and 6 bases had no gene match. The CDR3 is 13 residues long. The CDR3, as DNA: TGTGCCAGCAGTACCTCTACTAGCGGGGAGCAGTACTTC. Protein: CASSTSTSGEQYF.

This clone was observed a few times. The V gene is TRBV6-2 or TRBV6-3, the J gene TRBJ1-1; maybe TRBD1 (5 bases). The CDR3 covers 14 residues. Germline V gives CDR1 MNHEY, CDR2 SVGEGT. V shed 2 bases and J shed 1 base, with 8 bases lying between them. The CDR3: CASSYRGTNTEAFF. In DNA, the CDR3 is TGTGCCAGCAGTTACCGCGGGACGAACACTGAAGCTTTCTTT.

The chain is built from TRBV28 and TRBJ1-5, with a possible D match to TRBD1 (6 bases). V lost 6 bases to trimming and J lost 4 bases, with 22 bases between them. The CDR3 has 17 residues. The germline V gene encodes CDR1 MDHEN and CDR2 SYDVKM. This CDR3 reads CASRPQGTPGGNQPQHF. The CDR3 nucleotides are TGTGCCAGCAGACCCCAGGGGACCCCCGGAGGTAATCAGCCCCAGCATTTT.

The rearrangement links TRBV19 to TRBJ1-2, with D perhaps matching TRBD1 (6 bases). Germline CDR1 LNHDA, CDR2 SQIVND (reference sequence). The CDR3 totals 14 residues. Deletions cut 10 bases from V and 4 bases from J, with 19 bases between. This chain's CDR3 is CATPAPGQPYGYTF. In nucleotides, the CDR3 is TGTGCCACCCCAGCTCCTGGACAGCCCTATGGCTACACCTTC.

The CDR3 reads CASTDTLSSGNTIYF. DNA of the CDR3: TGTGCCAGTACAGACACCCTGAGCTCTGGAAACACCATATATTTT. J is TRBJ1-3 and V is TRBV19; no clear D. Trimming took off 7 bases at V and 0 bases at J, with 13 bases between the two ends. The germline V gene encodes CDR1 LNHDA and CDR2 SQIVND (reference sequence). CDR3 length equals 15 residues.

This clone was picked up a small number of times. As DNA, the CDR3 is TGTGCCAGCAGGCTCCCTGCGACTGAAGCTTTCTTT. Amino acid sequence: CASRLPATEAFF. The chain has TRBV28 and TRBJ1-1, with unresolved D. Germline loops: CDR1 MDHEN, CDR2 SYDVKM. Trimming shortened V by 6 bases and J by 5 bases, and 10 bases separated the two germline ends. CDR3 length equals 12 residues.

V and J are TRBV18 and TRBJ1-4, with a tentative D call TRBD1 (5 bases). Trimming pared 5 bases from V and 7 bases from J, leaving 14 bases between. The CDR3 sequence is 14 residues long. Looked up from germline, CDR1 is KGHSH and CDR2 is LQKENI. CDR3 in amino acids: CASSWQGLGEKLFF. The CDR3 DNA sequence: TGTGCCAGCTCATGGCAGGGTCTTGGTGAAAAACTGTTTTTT.

The chain couples TRBV28 to TRBJ2-7, with D perhaps TRBD2 (6 bases). Trimming cost V 4 bases and J 0 bases, with 10 bases left between them. This CDR3 has 14 residues. Germline CDR1 MDHEN, CDR2 SYDVKM. CDR3 DNA sequence: TGTGCCAGCAGTTCACCCGGGAGCTCCTACGAGCAGTACTTC. Amino acids: CASSSPGSSYEQYF.

The J gene is TRBJ2-7, the V gene TRBV7-9, with 11 bases matching TRBD2. Unmatched junction bases numbered 3, after V lost 3 bases and J lost 2 bases. Germline assignment: CDR1 SEHNR and CDR2 FQNEAQ (reference sequence). This CDR3 region has 15 residues. CDR3 loop: CASSLRTSGPYEQYF. CDR3 in DNA: TGTGCCAGCAGCTTGCGGACTAGCGGGCCCTACGAGCAGTACTTC.

The rearrangement joins TRBV6-5 to TRBJ1-3, with D possibly TRBD1 on 5 matching bases. With 0 bases removed from V and 0 bases from J, the gap between germline ends came to 6 bases. The CDR3 is 15 amino acids. Germline CDR1 and CDR2: MNHEY and SVGAGI. CDR3 loop: CASSYSQASGNTIYF. DNA of the CDR3: TGTGCCAGCAGTTACTCACAGGCCTCTGGAAACACCATATATTTT.

This chain uses TRBV15 with TRBJ2-2; 8 nucleotides align to TRBD2. Losses at the gene ends were 0 bases for V and 7 bases for J; bases not matched to a gene: 7. The germline CDR1 and CDR2 sequences are LNHNV and YYDKDF (reference sequence). This CDR3 spans 16 amino acids. In nucleotides, the CDR3 is TGTGCCACCAGCAGAGATAAGAGCGCGGGGGGCGGGGAGCTGTTTTTT. Translation gives CATSRDKSAGGGELFF.

V gene TRBV7-2 combines with J gene TRBJ1-2; D call uncertain. Germline loops: CDR1 SGHTA, CDR2 FQGNSA. V was clipped by 5 bases and J by 1 base, with 11 bases between them. The CDR3 loop spans 14 amino acids. CDR3 in DNA: TGTGCCAGCAGCAAAGACATCTTTAACTATGGCTACACCTTC. Encoded protein: CASSKDIFNYGYTF.

The rearrangement links TRBV2 to TRBJ2-2; D might be TRBD2 (5 bases). Germline assignment: CDR1 SNHLY and CDR2 FYNNEI. The CDR3 extends over 14 amino acids. V was trimmed by 8 bases and J by 1 base, leaving 11 bases between them. The CDR3 DNA is TGTGCCAGCCATTTGGGAGAGAACACCGGGGAGCTGTTTTTT. This codes for CASHLGENTGELFF.

The V gene is TRBV2, the J gene TRBJ1-4; D uncertain. The CDR3 extends over 16 amino acids. Germline V lookup: CDR1 SNHLY, CDR2 FYNNEI. V dropped 11 bases and J dropped 4 bases, with 23 bases sitting between them. The CDR3 loop is CAGRGASAGINEKLFF. The CDR3 region has the DNA TGTGCCGGGCGGGGTGCCTCTGCGGGGATTAATGAAAAACTGTTTTTT.

Remarks on this clone: At one end, the junction sequence differs from germline, possibly due to a read error. This chain joins TRBV20-1 and TRBJ2-7; the match to TRBD1 covers 7 bases. The CDR3 length is 10 residues. Germline CDR1 and CDR2: DFQATT and SNEGSKA (reference sequence). DNA for the CDR3: TGCAGTGCTAGGACCGACAGGGTACTTTTC. It encodes CSARTDRVLF.